Listed here are 14 T cell receptor beta chains from one sample, sequenced in a study of response to subunit inactivated influenza vaccine. TCRdb reprocessed the RT-PCR reads with MiXCR, giving one entry per CDR3 protein. The sample yields 450,000 to 600,000 distinct CDR3 sequences, around 8% seen once. The sequencing used PBMCs from blood, collected 23 months after vaccination. The receptors derive from a man aged 45 to 70 who received an inactivated influenza vaccine.

V and J are TRBV3-2 and TRBJ1-6. TRBV3-2 is a known pseudogene. The length of the CDR3 is 15 residues. CDR3 sequence reads: CASSQGGGIPSPLHF. DNA of the CDR3: TGTGCCAGCAGCCAAGGGGGAGGGATACCTTCACCCCTCCACTTT.

This clonotype was seen only a few times. This chain joins TRBV9 and TRBJ2-2, with unresolved D. This CDR3 is built from 13 residues. Trimming took 0 bases from V and 7 from J, leaving 7 bases between them. Germline loops: CDR1 SGDLS, CDR2 YYNGEE. CDR3 in DNA: TGTGCCAGCAGCGTAGAGGGCCACGGGGAGCTGTTTTTT. Translated, it gives CASSVEGHGELFF.

Only a few counts were recorded for this clonotype. V and J are TRBV12-3 or TRBV12-4 and TRBJ2-7; 10 bases align to TRBD1. CDR3 length: 13 amino acids. J lost 3 bases, V lost 7 bases, and 3 bases had no gene match. The DNA of the CDR3 is TGTGCCAGCAAAAGGACAGGGGGCTACGAGCAGTACTTC. It is translated as CASKRTGGYEQYF.

This clonotype was observed at least ten times. The chain is built from TRBV5-1 and TRBJ2-7; D is tentatively TRBD1 or TRBD2 (5 bases each). CDR3 length equals 15 residues. CDR1 and CDR2 from the germline V gene are SGHRS and YFSETQ. Trimming removed 3 bases from V and 1 base from J, with 14 bases in between. The CDR3 is CASSSTGRPSYEQYF. The CDR3 region has the DNA TGCGCCAGCAGCTCGACGGGACGCCCGTCCTACGAGCAGTACTTC.

This chain joins TRBV10-3 and TRBJ1-5, with a tentative D call TRBD1 (6 bases). Per the germline V gene, CDR1 is ENHRY and CDR2 is SYGVKD. V was shortened by 6 bases and J by 5 bases, with 11 bases between the two germline ends. The length of the CDR3 is 13 residues. The CDR3 DNA is TGTGCCATCAGACAGGGTTTAGATCAGCCCCAGCATTTT. As protein: CAIRQGLDQPQHF.

The rearrangement joins TRBV5-1 to TRBJ1-1, with unresolved D. The CDR3 extends over 14 amino acids. The V and J ends lost 5 bases and 0 bases respectively, with 11 bases between them. The germline CDR1 and CDR2 sequences are SGHRS and YFSETQ. This CDR3 is CASRDQQLNTEAFF. The CDR3 DNA reads TGCGCCAGCAGGGATCAACAATTGAACACTGAAGCTTTCTTT.

This clonotype has only a few counts. The rearrangement joins TRBV28 to TRBJ2-7; D unclear. Germline CDR1 reads MDHEN; CDR2 reads SYDVKM. This CDR3 is built from 11 residues. V lost 2 bases, J lost 6 bases, and 5 bases lay in between. CDR3 sequence (DNA): TGTGCCAGCAGTTTACGGTCCGAGCAGTACTTC. Protein: CASSLRSEQYF.

The V gene is TRBV20-1, the J gene TRBJ2-7, with 12 bases aligning to TRBD2. CDR3 length: 14 residues. V was pared by 5 bases and J by 5 bases, with 7 bases of the junction left unmatched. CDR1 is DFQATT, CDR2 SNEGSKA, per germline (reference sequence). This CDR3 is CSALTSGRGNEQYF. CDR3 in DNA: TGCAGTGCTTTGACTAGCGGGAGAGGCAACGAGCAGTACTTC.

This chain joins TRBV4-2 and TRBJ2-1; TRBD1 agrees at 7 bases. The germline V gene has CDR1 LGHNA and CDR2 YNFKEQ. This CDR3 contains 15 residues. Losses at the gene ends were 3 bases for V and 9 bases for J; bases not matched to a gene: 11. The CDR3 is CASSQAGTDLVEQFF. The DNA for the CDR3 is TGTGCCAGCAGCCAGGCTGGGACAGACTTGGTTGAGCAGTTCTTC.

This clonotype was seen ten or more times. The CDR3: CASSQERQRNNEQFF. CDR3 coding DNA: TGTGCCAGCAGCCAAGAGAGGCAGAGGAACAATGAGCAGTTCTTC. The chain employs TRBV4-2 and TRBJ2-1, with unresolved D. Trimming took 0 bases from V and 5 from J, leaving 11 bases between them. CDR3 length: 15 amino acids. From germline, CDR1 is LGHNA and CDR2 YNFKEQ.

This clonotype showed up many times. The chain uses TRBV7-9 and TRBJ2-1; 12 bases line up with TRBD2. Germline lookup yields CDR1 SEHNR and CDR2 FQNEAQ (reference sequence). V lost 1 base to trimming and J lost 4 bases; unmatched junction nucleotides: 5. The CDR3 spans 17 residues. CDR3: CASSLEATSGGYNEQFF. CDR3 coding DNA: TGTGCCAGCAGCTTAGAGGCCACTAGCGGGGGGTACAATGAGCAGTTCTTC.

This clonotype appeared a few times. This chain links TRBV29-1 with TRBJ1-2; 8 bases agree with TRBD1. Looked up from germline, CDR1 is SQVTM and CDR2 is ANQGSEA. V dropped 3 bases and J dropped 8; count of bases not matched to a gene: 8. CDR3 length: 13 amino acids. CDR3 bases: TGCAGCGTTGATAAAGGGGGACAGGCGGGCTACACCTTC. Translated, it gives CSVDKGGQAGYTF.

This clonotype was found a few times. Mismatch with germline at one junction end may stem from a read error. The chain is built from TRBV6-2 or TRBV6-3 and TRBJ1-1; D call uncertain. CDR1 is MNHEY, CDR2 SVGEGT, per germline. This CDR3 is built from 11 residues. DNA for the CDR3: TGTGCCAGCCGACAAGAGGGCCTGGGCAGTTTT. It is translated as CASRQEGLGSF.

The genes are TRBV30 and TRBJ2-7; D is unresolved. This CDR3 has 13 residues. Trimming cost V 0 bases and J 6 bases, with 12 bases left between them. The germline V gene encodes CDR1 GTSNPN and CDR2 SVGIG (reference sequence). CDR3 protein: CAWSVKGPGEQYF. For the CDR3, the DNA is TGTGCCTGGAGTGTCAAAGGGCCGGGCGAGCAGTACTTC.